Shown below are 10 T cell receptor beta chains from a single sample sequenced in a study of early T cells in non-severe SARS-CoV-2 infection. Each CDR3 protein is one row after TCRdb ran MiXCR on the 5' RACE reads. Of about 22,000 distinct CDR3 sequences listed, around 3.3% are singletons. Input material: whole blood. The receptor source for this set is an adult who was a healthcare worker with PCR-confirmed SARS-CoV-2 infection or an uninfected control (not recorded which).

This clonotype was seen a few times. The rearrangement uses TRBV28 and TRBJ2-7; 12 nucleotides line up with TRBD2. CDR1 and CDR2 (germline): MDHEN, SYDVKM. The CDR3 contains 16 residues. The ends lost 3 bases at V and 7 bases at J; junction bases unmatched: 10. This chain's CDR3 is CASSFPLAGGVGEQYF. The CDR3 DNA follows: TGTGCCAGCAGTTTTCCTCTAGCGGGAGGGGTTGGTGAGCAGTACTTC.

Ten or more counts support this clonotype. This chain connects TRBV29-1 to TRBJ2-3; D is perhaps TRBD1 (6 bases). Germline V lookup: CDR1 SQVTM, CDR2 ANQGSEA. The CDR3 sequence is 12 residues long. V lost 8 bases, J lost 2 bases, and 11 bases lay in between. The CDR3 DNA follows: TGCAGCTCTCGGACAGACACAGATACGCAGTATTTT. This sequence encodes CSSRTDTDTQYF.

In this sample, this clonotype is medium-sized. The rearrangement joins TRBV6-1 to TRBJ2-3; 11 bases are a match to TRBD1. The V segment lost 7 bases and the J segment 6 bases; nucleotides outside the gene matches: 6. CDR1 MNHNS and CDR2 SASEGT come from the germline V gene. The CDR3 is made up of 14 amino acids. This CDR3 is CASTRDRGSDTQYF. For the CDR3, the DNA is TGTGCCAGCACTCGGGACAGGGGGTCGGATACGCAGTATTTT.

In this sample, this clonotype turned up many times. This chain joins TRBV5-1 and TRBJ2-1; 8 positions match TRBD1. The CDR3 is made up of 14 amino acids. With 0 bases clipped from V and 9 bases from J, the junction kept 5 bases outside the gene matches. Germline V gene sequence: CDR1 SGHRS, CDR2 YFSETQ. The CDR3 loop is CASSLVAGGREQFF. CDR3 coding DNA: TGCGCCAGCAGCTTGGTGGCAGGGGGCCGTGAGCAGTTCTTC.

In this sample, this clonotype turned up many times. The genes are TRBV6-2 or TRBV6-3 and TRBJ2-2; no clear D gene. The CDR3 contains 16 residues. V was clipped by 2 bases and J by 0 bases, with 10 bases between them. Germline lookup yields CDR1 MNHEY and CDR2 SVGEGT. This CDR3 reads CASSYLIGANTGELFF. DNA for the CDR3: TGTGCCAGCAGTTACCTCATTGGGGCGAACACCGGGGAGCTGTTTTTT.

At least ten counts were recorded for this clonotype. The V call is TRBV4-1, the J call TRBJ1-5; tentatively, D is TRBD1 (5 bases). The germline V and J ends were trimmed by 4 bases and 0 bases, with 13 bases remaining between them. The CDR3 runs to 16 residues. From germline, CDR1 is MGHRA and CDR2 YSYEKL. CDR3 residues: CASSPTGAVSNQPQHF. CDR3 coding DNA: TGCGCCAGCAGCCCAACAGGAGCTGTTAGCAATCAGCCCCAGCATTTT.

This clonotype appeared many times. This rearrangement joins TRBV12-3 or TRBV12-4 to TRBJ2-2; TRBD2 matches 14 bases. CDR3 length: 15 amino acids. Germline trimming cut 6 bases from V and 7 bases from J; bases unmatched to any gene: 4. CDR3 nucleotides: TGTGCCAGCAGCCCGGGACTAGCGGGAGTCGGGGAGCTGTTTTTT. Residues: CASSPGLAGVGELFF.

This clonotype was counted a few times. The chain combines TRBV5-1 with TRBJ2-2; the D is unclear. The CDR3 has 14 residues. CDR1 is SGHRS and CDR2 is YFSETQ in the germline V gene. V lost 0 bases and J lost 9, with 12 bases in between. Here the CDR3 DNA reads TGCGCCAGCAGCTTGGGCAGGAACGGTCGGGAGCTGTTTTTT. It encodes CASSLGRNGRELFF.

This clonotype came up a few times. The chain employs TRBV24-1 and TRBJ2-1; 9 bases fit TRBD2. There are 16 residues in the CDR3. With 3 bases clipped from V and 3 bases from J, the junction kept 5 bases outside the gene matches. Looked up from germline, CDR1 is KGHDR and CDR2 is SFDVKD. The CDR3 sequence: CATSDPGLADYNEQFF. In DNA form, the CDR3 reads TGTGCCACCAGTGATCCGGGACTAGCAGACTACAATGAGCAGTTCTTC.

This clonotype was seen only a few times. The J gene is TRBJ1-2, the V gene TRBV6-2 or TRBV6-3; D gene unclear. The CDR3 length is 11 residues. Germline V gene lookup returns CDR1 MNHEY and CDR2 SVGEGT. Trimming removed 0 bases from V and 14 bases from J, with 10 bases in between. CDR3 coding DNA: TGTGCCAGCAGTTACTCGAGTTCCAAAACCTTC. Translation gives CASSYSSSKTF.